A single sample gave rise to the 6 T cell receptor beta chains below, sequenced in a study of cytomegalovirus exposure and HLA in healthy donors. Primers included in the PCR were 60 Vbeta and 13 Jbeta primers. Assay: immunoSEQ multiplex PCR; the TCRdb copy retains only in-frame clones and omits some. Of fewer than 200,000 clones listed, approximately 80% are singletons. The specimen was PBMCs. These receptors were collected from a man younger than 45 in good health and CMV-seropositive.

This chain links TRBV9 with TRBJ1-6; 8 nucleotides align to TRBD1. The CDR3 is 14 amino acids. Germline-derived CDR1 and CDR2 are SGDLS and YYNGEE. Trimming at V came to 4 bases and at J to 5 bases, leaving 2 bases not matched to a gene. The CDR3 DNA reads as TGTGCCAGCAGCTGGGACAGGAATAATTCACCCCTCCACTTT. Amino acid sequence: CASSWDRNNSPLHF.

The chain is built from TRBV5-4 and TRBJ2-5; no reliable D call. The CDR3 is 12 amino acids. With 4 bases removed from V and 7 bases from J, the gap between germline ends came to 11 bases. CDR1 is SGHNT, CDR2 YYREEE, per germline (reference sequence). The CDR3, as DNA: TGTGCCAGCAGCGGTCTTTCCGGGACCCAGTACTTC. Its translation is CASSGLSGTQYF.

The CDR3 nucleotides read TGTGCCTGGGACAGGGGGGAAGGTGAGCAGTTCTTC. Encoded protein: CAWDRGEGEQFF. The rearrangement links TRBV30 to TRBJ2-1; 9 bases agree with TRBD1. Trimming took 5 bases from V and 9 from J; bases not matched to a gene: 5. In germline, CDR1 is GTSNPN, CDR2 SVGIG (reference sequence). The CDR3 loop spans 12 amino acids.

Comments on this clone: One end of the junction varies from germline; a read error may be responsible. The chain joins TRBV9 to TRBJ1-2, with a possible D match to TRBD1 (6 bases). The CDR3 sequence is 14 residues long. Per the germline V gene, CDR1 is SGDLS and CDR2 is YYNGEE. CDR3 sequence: CASSVGGQGYDYTF. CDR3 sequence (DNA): TGTGCCAGCAGCGTAGGGGGGCAGGGATATGACTACACCTTC. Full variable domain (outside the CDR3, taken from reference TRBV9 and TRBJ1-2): DSGVTQTPKHLITATGQRVTLRCSPRSGDLSVYWYQQSLDQGLQFLIQYYNGEERAKGNILERFSAQQFPDLHSELNLSSLELGDSALYFCASSVGGQGYDYTFGSGTRLTVV.

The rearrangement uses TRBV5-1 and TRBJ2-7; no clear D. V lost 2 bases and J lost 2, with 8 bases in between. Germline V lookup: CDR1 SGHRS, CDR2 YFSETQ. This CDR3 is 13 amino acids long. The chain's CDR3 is CASSLAPTYEQYF. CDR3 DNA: TGCGCCAGCAGCTTAGCGCCCACCTACGAGCAGTACTTC. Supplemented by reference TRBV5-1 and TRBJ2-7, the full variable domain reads KAGVTQTPRYLIKTRGQQVTLSCSPISGHRSVSWYQQTPGQGLQFLFEYFSETQRNKGNFPGRFSGRQFSNSRSEMNVSTLELGDSALYLCASSLAPTYEQYFGPGTRLTVT.

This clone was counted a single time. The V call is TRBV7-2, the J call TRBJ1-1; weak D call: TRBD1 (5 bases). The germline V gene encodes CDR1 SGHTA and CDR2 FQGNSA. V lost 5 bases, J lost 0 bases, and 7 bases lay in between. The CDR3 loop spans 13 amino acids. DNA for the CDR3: TGTGCCAGCAGCGGGGGGGTGAACACTGAAGCTTTCTTT. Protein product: CASSGGVNTEAFF.